Following are 9 T cell receptor beta chains from one sample sequenced in a study of OX40 agonist ivuxolimab in advanced cancers. Clones were read by immunoSEQ multiplex PCR, and TCRdb kept only the in-frame ones, dropping some. Of tens of thousands of clones listed, 84% were seen once; the top ten hold 1.2%. Sample: CD4+ or CD8+ T cells sorted from blood, taken in a trial of the OX40 agonist ivuxolimab. These receptors were obtained from an adult with an advanced solid tumor such as melanoma, head and neck, liver or kidney cancer.

This chain links TRBV19 with TRBJ1-5; D perhaps matches TRBD1 (5 bases). Deletions cut 3 bases from V and 7 bases from J, with 16 bases between. Germline CDR1 is LNHDA and CDR2 is SQIVND (reference sequence). The CDR3 has 15 amino acids. DNA for the CDR3: TGTGCCAGTAGTATCGGCGCAGGGACTGGGCAGCCCCAGCATTTT. Translating gives CASSIGAGTGQPQHF.

This chain connects TRBV10-2 to TRBJ2-7, with 7 bases aligning to TRBD2. The CDR3 loop spans 18 amino acids. The germline gives CDR1 WSHSY, CDR2 SAAADI. J lost 1 base, V lost 4 bases, and 16 bases had no gene match. The CDR3 DNA is TGCGCCAGCAGTGGGGGTAGCGGGTCCTCCGATCCTTCCTACGAGCAGTACTTC. It specifies CASSGGSGSSDPSYEQYF.

This clone came up a few times. CDR3 DNA sequence: TGTGCCAGCAGGGGGGGACAGGGGGAAAAGGGCTACACCTTC. This codes for CASRGGQGEKGYTF. The chain is built from TRBV28 and TRBJ1-2; 11 nucleotides match TRBD1. Germline CDR1 and CDR2: MDHEN and SYDVKM. V lost 6 bases, J lost 8 bases, and 8 bases stayed unmatched. There are 14 residues in the CDR3.

The chain recombines TRBV5-4 with TRBJ1-2; 7 bases map to TRBD1. CDR3 length equals 15 residues. Germline CDR1 is SGHNT and CDR2 is YYREEE (reference sequence). Unmatched junction bases numbered 10, after V lost 4 bases and J lost 4 bases. CDR3 nucleotides: TGTGCCAGCAGCGGCTCTGGACAGGTCTTCTATGGCTACACCTTC. Protein: CASSGSGQVFYGYTF. The whole variable domain, filled in from reference TRBV5-4 and TRBJ1-2, reads ETGVTQSPTHLIKTRGQQVTLRCSSQSGHNTVSWYQQALGQGPQFIFQYYREEENGRGNFPPRFSGLQFPNYSSELNVNALELDDSALYLCASSGSGQVFYGYTFGSGTRLTVV.

The V and J genes are TRBV6-6 and TRBJ2-3; D ambiguous. The CDR3 consists of 15 residues. Germline V gives CDR1 MNHNY, CDR2 SVGAGI (reference sequence). The V end was cut by 0 bases, the J end by 2 bases, with 9 bases between. For the CDR3, the DNA is TGTGCCAGCAGTTACTCAGCCCGGAACACAGATACGCAGTATTTT. The encoded protein is CASSYSARNTDTQYF.

The V and J genes are TRBV30 and TRBJ2-6; TRBD1 matches at 7 bases. The J segment lost 2 bases and the V segment lost 2 bases, leaving 3 bases of the junction unmatched. The CDR3 has 15 amino acids. The V gene's germline CDR1 is GTSNPN and CDR2 SVGIG (reference sequence). The CDR3 loop reads CAWSPDRAGANVLTF. The CDR3 coding sequence is TGTGCCTGGAGTCCCGACAGGGCTGGGGCCAACGTCCTGACTTTC.

The V and J genes are TRBV11-3 and TRBJ2-2, with D perhaps TRBD1 (6 bases). V was shortened by 5 bases and J by 5 bases, with 18 bases between the two germline ends. The CDR3 runs to 16 residues. Per germline, CDR1 SGHNT and CDR2 YENEEA. The CDR3 loop is CASSPDQGWKTGELFF. CDR3 nucleotide sequence: TGTGCCAGCAGCCCCGACCAGGGGTGGAAGACCGGGGAGCTGTTTTTT.

The chain recombines TRBV5-1 with TRBJ2-3, with 10 bases lining up with TRBD2. Germline V lookup: CDR1 SGHRS, CDR2 YFSETQ. This CDR3 is built from 15 residues. The junction had 4 bases not matched to a gene; V was cut back by 4 bases and J by 2 bases. As DNA, the CDR3 is TGCGCCAGCAGCACTGGACTAGCGGACACAGATACGCAGTATTTT. It translates to CASSTGLADTDTQYF.

This sequence joins TRBV11-2 and TRBJ1-1; D is undetermined. The V end was cut by 3 bases, the J end by 2 bases, with 1 base between. This CDR3 is 11 amino acids long. Looked up from germline, CDR1 is SGHAT and CDR2 is FQNNGV. In nucleotides, the CDR3 is TGTGCCAGCAGCTTTAACACTGAAGCTTTCTTT. It translates to CASSFNTEAFF.